This T cell receptor beta chain was sequenced for a study of T cell repertoires in cytomegalovirus infection. Study results and limitations: Predominance within the ex vivo response was attributable to HLA-C-restricted CMV-specific TCR beta clonotypes.

A remark on this clonotype: Its cognate antigen is unknown.

One entry per CDR3 protein results from TCRdb running MiXCR on the reads. This repertoire shows around 300,000 distinct CDR3 sequences, around 9.5% found once; its top ten account for 4.3%. The CDR3 loop spans 12 amino acids. Trimming shortened V by 5 bases and J by 3 bases, and 10 bases separated the two germline ends. CDR1 and CDR2 from the germline V gene are DFQATT and SNEGSKA (reference sequence). The chain has TRBV20-1 and TRBJ1-2; possible D gene TRBD1, 5 bases. The source of this sequence is a human donor in good health (CMV status not recorded). Some clones in this sample may be carry-over from other donors' samples. Sequenced sample: PBMCs. CDR3 region: CSARQGDYGYTF. CDR3 DNA: TGCAGTGCTCGCCAGGGAGACTATGGCTACACCTTC.